The 8 T cell receptor beta chains reported below all come from one sample, sequenced in a study of shared clonotypes between healthy human individuals. Using immunoSEQ multiplex PCR, the repertoire was profiled, and TCRdb retains in-frame clones only, with some absent. Of about 2.4 million clones detected, under 95% appear once; the ten largest clones hold 0.36%. What was sequenced was naive CD4+ T cells from PBMCs. Subset specified: CD45RA+ positively selected. These receptors originate from a man in his late teens or twenties in good health. Some clones in this sample may be carry-over from other donors' samples.

CDR3 DNA sequence: TGTGCCAGCTCACCCACACAAGGGGGCAATCAGCCCCAGCATTTT. It encodes CASSPTQGGNQPQHF. This sequence joins TRBV18 and TRBJ1-5; tentative D call: TRBD1 (5 bases). V was trimmed by 3 bases and J by 2 bases, leaving 11 bases between them. The CDR3 loop spans 15 amino acids. Germline V gene lookup returns CDR1 KGHSH and CDR2 LQKENI.

V gene TRBV4-2 combines with J gene TRBJ1-2; D not resolved. V lost 1 base and J 2 bases, leaving 14 bases between the germline ends. Per germline, CDR1 LGHNA and CDR2 YNFKEQ. The CDR3 has 16 amino acids. The CDR3 sequence: CASSQAVREFNYGYTF. The CDR3 nucleotides read TGTGCCAGCAGCCAAGCGGTAAGGGAATTCAACTATGGCTACACCTTC.

As concerns this clone: The sample carries other DNA sequences with the same CDR3. The chain links TRBV18 to TRBJ2-7, with D unclear. In germline, CDR1 is KGHSH, CDR2 LQKENI. The V gene lost 3 bases and the J gene lost 7 bases, with 7 bases spanning the gap. The CDR3 loop spans 11 amino acids. The CDR3 region has the DNA TGTGCCAGCTCACCCGGTGGGGAGCAGTACTTC. Amino acid sequence: CASSPGGEQYF.

The J gene is TRBJ1-2, the V gene TRBV5-6; maybe TRBD1 (6 bases). The germline CDR1 and CDR2 sequences are SGHDT and YYEEEE. V lost 4 bases and J 3 bases, leaving 16 bases between the germline ends. The CDR3 extends over 15 amino acids. The CDR3 DNA reads as TGTGCCAGCAGCCTAGGACAGACCCTATACTATGGCTACACCTTC. Protein product: CASSLGQTLYYGYTF.

Worth noting for this clone: Other DNA variants within this sample encode the same CDR3. This sequence joins TRBV28 and TRBJ1-5; D not resolved. The CDR3 spans 15 residues. The V end was cut by 2 bases, the J end by 0 bases, with 8 bases between. Per the germline V gene, CDR1 is MDHEN and CDR2 is SYDVKM. The CDR3 spells CASSLGGYSNQPQHF. The CDR3 coding sequence is TGTGCCAGCAGTTTAGGCGGGTATAGCAATCAGCCCCAGCATTTT.

The rearrangement joins TRBV11-3 to TRBJ1-2; 9 nucleotides align to TRBD1. The CDR3 runs 13 residues. Germline lookup yields CDR1 SGHNT and CDR2 YENEEA. Losses at the gene ends were 4 bases for V and 8 bases for J; bases not matched to a gene: 5. The CDR3 loop is CASSSTGGSGYTF. As DNA, the CDR3 is TGTGCCAGCAGCTCAACAGGGGGCAGCGGCTACACCTTC.

This chain uses TRBV7-2 with TRBJ1-1; no reliable D call. Germline-derived CDR1 and CDR2 are SGHTA and FQGNSA. Trimming shortened V by 6 bases and J by 4 bases, and 15 bases separated the two germline ends. This CDR3 region has 14 residues. The DNA for the CDR3 is TGTGCCAGCAGTGTACAGAAAACCCTCACTGAAGCTTTCTTT. Its protein is CASSVQKTLTEAFF. The whole variable domain, remainder taken from reference TRBV7-2 and TRBJ1-1, is GAGVSQSPSNKVTEKGKDVELRCDPISGHTALYWYRQSLGQGLEFLIYFQGNSAPDKSGLPSDRFSAERTGGSVSTLTIQRTQQEDSAVYLCASSVQKTLTEAFFGQGTRLTVV.

This sequence joins TRBV5-1 and TRBJ2-3; D remains unclear. The CDR3 runs 14 residues. The germline V gene encodes CDR1 SGHRS and CDR2 YFSETQ. The V and J ends lost 6 bases and 2 bases respectively, with 13 bases between them. Here the CDR3 reads CASMETLSTDTQYF. In DNA, the CDR3 is TGCGCCAGCATGGAAACACTTTCCACAGATACGCAGTATTTT.